This T cell receptor (beta chain) appears in the sequencing data of a study of cytotoxic CD8 clonotypes in ibrutinib-treated CLL. Cryopreserved PBMCs yielded roughly 2.1 micrograms of genomic DNA for TCR beta libraries. A 1 in 200,000 to 1 in 1 million T cell depth was the sequencing target. Here immunoSEQ multiplex PCR was the method, and the copy in TCRdb shows in-frame clones only, minus some. Of about 160,000 clones in the sample, more than 70% were seen once. V trimming: 0 bases; J trimming: 6 bases; junction bases outside the gene matches: 0. The CDR3 has 14 amino acids. Germline CDR1 is SGHTA and CDR2 is FQGTGA. Study results and limitations: Public clonotypes, found uncommonly, either contracted or stayed stable on treatment. Collection times varied between progressing and sustained-remission patients.

About this clone: No antigen is known for it.

The rearrangement uses TRBV7-3 and TRBJ2-7, with 12 bases identical to TRBD1. This TCR was sampled from a human donor with chronic lymphocytic leukemia. The source material was PBMCs, sampled at disease progression, from a patient treated with ibrutinib. CDR3 nucleotide sequence: TGTGCCAGCAGCTTAACGGGACAGGGGGCCGAGCAGTACTTC. It specifies CASSLTGQGAEQYF. Looking up the rest from reference TRBV7-3 and TRBJ2-7 gives the full variable domain: GAGVSQTPSNKVTEKGKYVELRCDPISGHTALYWYRQSLGQGPEFLIYFQGTGAADDSGLPNDRFFAVRPEGSVSTLKIQRTERGDSAVYLCASSLTGQGAEQYFGPGTRLTVT.